This note documents a single T cell receptor beta chain sequence. Antigen specificity is unknown. Amplification by 5'RACE using constant-segment primers produced TCR alpha and TCR beta cDNA libraries that carried sample barcodes and UMIs. Each CDR3 protein is one row after TCRdb ran MiXCR on the 5' RACE reads. The sample lists roughly 560,000 distinct CDR3 sequences; around 21% were seen once. This sample was included in a study of T-cell memory formation after mild COVID-19. The CDR3 totals 16 residues. Germline V gene data show CDR1 as SGDLS and CDR2 as YYNGEE. The V and J ends lost 4 bases and 3 bases, in that order; junction bases with no gene match: 9. Study conclusions and caveats: Most CD4+ clones that shrank were in CM and EM, while CD8+ ones turned up in EMRA. Certain responding clones were present in pre-infection memory, suggesting participation of cross-reactive memory. A second wave expanding day 15 to 37 was CD4+-biased; contracting clones were balanced.

The source is an adult woman who had mild COVID-19 (a few samples of this study predate the infection). Cell type and time point are not known. Sequenced: PBMCs or a T cell subset sorted from them (not recorded which). The gene calls are TRBV9 and TRBJ2-2, with 7 nucleotides matching TRBD1. As DNA, the CDR3 is TGTGCCAGCAGCCCTAATGAAGACAGGGACACCGGGGAGCTGTTTTTT. Protein sequence: CASSPNEDRDTGELFF.